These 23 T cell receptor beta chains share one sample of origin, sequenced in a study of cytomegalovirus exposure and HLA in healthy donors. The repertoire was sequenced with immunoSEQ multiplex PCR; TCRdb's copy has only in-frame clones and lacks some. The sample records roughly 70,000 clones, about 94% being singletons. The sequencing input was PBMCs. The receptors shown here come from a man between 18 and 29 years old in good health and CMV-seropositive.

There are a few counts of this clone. CDR3 loop: CASSQGVGGVGQPQHF. In nucleotides, the CDR3 is TGCGCCAGCAGCCAAGGGGTAGGAGGGGTCGGCCAGCCCCAGCATTTT. This sequence joins TRBV4-1 and TRBJ1-5, with D possibly matching TRBD1 (5 bases). Between the trimmed V and J ends, which lost 1 base and 7 bases, there was a span of 17 bases. This CDR3 has 16 residues. Per germline, CDR1 MGHRA and CDR2 YSYEKL.

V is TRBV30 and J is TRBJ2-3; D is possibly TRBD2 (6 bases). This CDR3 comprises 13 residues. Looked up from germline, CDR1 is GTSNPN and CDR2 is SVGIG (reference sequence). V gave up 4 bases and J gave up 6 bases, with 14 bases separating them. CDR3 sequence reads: CAWTIGGGDTQYF. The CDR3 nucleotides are TGTGCCTGGACTATCGGCGGAGGGGATACGCAGTATTTT.

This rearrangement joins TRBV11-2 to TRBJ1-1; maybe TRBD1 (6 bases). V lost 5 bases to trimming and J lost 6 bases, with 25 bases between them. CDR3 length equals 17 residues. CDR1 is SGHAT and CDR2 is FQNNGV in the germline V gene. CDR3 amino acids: CASSPKKRGGGDAEAFF. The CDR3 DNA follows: TGTGCCAGCAGCCCCAAAAAGAGGGGGGGAGGGGACGCTGAAGCTTTCTTT.

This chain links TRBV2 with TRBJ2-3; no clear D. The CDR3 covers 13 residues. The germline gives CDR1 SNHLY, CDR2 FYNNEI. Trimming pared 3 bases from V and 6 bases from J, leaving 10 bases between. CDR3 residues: CASSEGPGDTQYF. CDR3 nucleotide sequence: TGTGCCAGCAGTGAGGGCCCTGGGGATACGCAGTATTTT.

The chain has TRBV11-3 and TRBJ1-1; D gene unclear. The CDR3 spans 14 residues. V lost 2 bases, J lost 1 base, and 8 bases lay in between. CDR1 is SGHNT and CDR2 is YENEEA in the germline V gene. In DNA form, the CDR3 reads TGTGCCAGCAGCTTATTGGGAGAGAACACTGAAGCTTTCTTT. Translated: CASSLLGENTEAFF.

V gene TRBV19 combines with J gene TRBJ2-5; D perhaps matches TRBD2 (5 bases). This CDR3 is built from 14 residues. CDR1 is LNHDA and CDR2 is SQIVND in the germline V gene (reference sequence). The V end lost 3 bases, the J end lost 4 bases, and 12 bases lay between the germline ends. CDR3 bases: TGTGCCAGTAGTATTTACGGGGTCCGAGAGACCCAGTACTTC. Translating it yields CASSIYGVRETQYF.

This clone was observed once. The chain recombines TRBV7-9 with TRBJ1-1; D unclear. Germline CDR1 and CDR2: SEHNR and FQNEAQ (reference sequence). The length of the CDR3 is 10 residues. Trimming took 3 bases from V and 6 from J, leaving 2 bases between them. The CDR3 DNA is TGTGCCAGCAGCTTCGCTGAAGCTTTCTTT. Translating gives CASSFAEAFF.

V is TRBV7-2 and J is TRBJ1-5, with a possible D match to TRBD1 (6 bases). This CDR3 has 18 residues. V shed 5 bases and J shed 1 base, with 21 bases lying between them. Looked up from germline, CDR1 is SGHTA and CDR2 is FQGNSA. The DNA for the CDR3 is TGTGCCAGCAGCCCCCGGAGGGCGGGGGCGCAAAGCAATCAGCCCCAGCATTTT. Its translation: CASSPRRAGAQSNQPQHF.

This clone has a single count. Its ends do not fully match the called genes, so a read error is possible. CDR3 sequence reads: CASSLDKGTQSF. The CDR3 nucleotides are TGCGCCAGCAGCTTGGATAAAGGGACTCAATCCTTC. The V call is TRBV5-1, the J call TRBJ2-7; the D gene is possibly TRBD2 (6 bases). Germline CDR1 is SGHRS and CDR2 is YFSETQ. This CDR3 spans 12 amino acids.

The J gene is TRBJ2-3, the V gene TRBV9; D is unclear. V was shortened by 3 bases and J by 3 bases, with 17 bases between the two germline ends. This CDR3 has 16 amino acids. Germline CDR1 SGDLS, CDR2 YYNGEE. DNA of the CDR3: TGTGCCAGCAGCGAAATCGGTGAGGCGAATACAGATACGCAGTATTTT. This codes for CASSEIGEANTDTQYF.

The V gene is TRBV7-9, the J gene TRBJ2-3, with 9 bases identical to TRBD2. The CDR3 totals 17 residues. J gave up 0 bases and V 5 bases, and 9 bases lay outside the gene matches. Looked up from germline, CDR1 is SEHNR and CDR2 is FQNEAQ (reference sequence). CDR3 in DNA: TGTGCCAGCAGCCGCCCCGGGCTAGCGGGAAGCACAGATACGCAGTATTTT. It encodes CASSRPGLAGSTDTQYF.

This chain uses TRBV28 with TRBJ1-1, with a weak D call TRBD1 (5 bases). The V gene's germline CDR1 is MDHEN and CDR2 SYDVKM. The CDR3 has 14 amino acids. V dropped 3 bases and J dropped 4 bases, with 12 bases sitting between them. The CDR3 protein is CASSLGLRGTEAFF. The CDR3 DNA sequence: TGTGCCAGCAGTTTGGGGCTACGTGGCACTGAAGCTTTCTTT.

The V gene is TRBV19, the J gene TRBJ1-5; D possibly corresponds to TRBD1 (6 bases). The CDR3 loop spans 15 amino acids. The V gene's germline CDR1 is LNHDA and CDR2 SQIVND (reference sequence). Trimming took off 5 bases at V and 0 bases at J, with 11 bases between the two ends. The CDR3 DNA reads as TGTGCCAGTAGTGAGACAGGCTATAGCAATCAGCCCCAGCATTTT. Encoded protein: CASSETGYSNQPQHF.

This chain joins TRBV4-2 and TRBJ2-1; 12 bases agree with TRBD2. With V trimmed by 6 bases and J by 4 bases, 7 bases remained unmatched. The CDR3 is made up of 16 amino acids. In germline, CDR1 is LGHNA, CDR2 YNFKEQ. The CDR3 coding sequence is TGTGCCAGCAGGCGACTCGGGACTAGCGGGTACAATGAGCAGTTCTTC. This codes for CASRRLGTSGYNEQFF.

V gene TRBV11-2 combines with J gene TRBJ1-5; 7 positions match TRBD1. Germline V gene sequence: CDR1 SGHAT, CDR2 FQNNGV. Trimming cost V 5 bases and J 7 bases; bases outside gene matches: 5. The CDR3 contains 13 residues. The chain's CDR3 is CASSLTGNQPQHF. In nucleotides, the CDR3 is TGTGCCAGCAGCCTGACAGGGAACCAGCCCCAGCATTTT. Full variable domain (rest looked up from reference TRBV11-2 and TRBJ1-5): EAGVAQSPRYKIIEKRQSVAFWCNPISGHATLYWYQQILGQGPKLLIQFQNNGVVDDSQLPKDRFSAERLKGVDSTLKIQPAKLEDSAVYLCASSLTGNQPQHFGDGTRLSIL.

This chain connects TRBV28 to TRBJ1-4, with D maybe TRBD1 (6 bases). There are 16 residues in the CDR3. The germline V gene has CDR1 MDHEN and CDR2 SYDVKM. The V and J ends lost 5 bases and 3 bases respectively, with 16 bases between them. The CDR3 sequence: CASSAQGPVANEKLFF. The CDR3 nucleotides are TGTGCCAGCAGTGCCCAGGGGCCCGTAGCTAATGAAAAACTGTTTTTT.

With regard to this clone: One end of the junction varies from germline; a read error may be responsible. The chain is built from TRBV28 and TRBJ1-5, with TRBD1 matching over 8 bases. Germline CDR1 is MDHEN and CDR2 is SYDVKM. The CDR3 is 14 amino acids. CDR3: CASGLDRGWQPQHF. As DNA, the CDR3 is TGTGCCAGCGGTTTAGACAGGGGATGGCAGCCCCAGCATTTT. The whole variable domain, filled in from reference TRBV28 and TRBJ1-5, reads DVKVTQSSRYLVKRTGEKVFLECVQDMDHENMFWYRQDPGLGLRLIYFSYDVKMKEKGDIPEGYSVSREKKERFSLILESASTNQTSMYLCASGLDRGWQPQHFGDGTRLSIL.

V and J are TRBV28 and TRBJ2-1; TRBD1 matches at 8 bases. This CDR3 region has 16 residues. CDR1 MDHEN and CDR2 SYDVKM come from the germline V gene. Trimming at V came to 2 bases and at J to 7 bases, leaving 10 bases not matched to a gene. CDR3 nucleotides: TGTGCCAGCAGTTTAGGCGACAGGGGAATTTATAATGAGCAGTTCTTC. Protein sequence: CASSLGDRGIYNEQFF.

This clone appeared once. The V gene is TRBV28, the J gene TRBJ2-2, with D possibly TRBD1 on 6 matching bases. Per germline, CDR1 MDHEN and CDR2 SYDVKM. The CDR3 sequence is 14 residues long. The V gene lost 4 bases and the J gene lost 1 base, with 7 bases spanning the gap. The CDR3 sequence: CASSSGQNTGELFF. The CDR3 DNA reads TGTGCCAGCAGTTCGGGACAGAACACCGGGGAGCTGTTTTTT.

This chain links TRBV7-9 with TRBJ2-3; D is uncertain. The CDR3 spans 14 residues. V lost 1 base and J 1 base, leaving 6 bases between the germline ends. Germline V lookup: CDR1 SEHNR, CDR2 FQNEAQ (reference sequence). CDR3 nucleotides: TGTGCCAGCAGCTTAGGGCTGCGCACAGATACGCAGTATTTT. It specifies CASSLGLRTDTQYF.

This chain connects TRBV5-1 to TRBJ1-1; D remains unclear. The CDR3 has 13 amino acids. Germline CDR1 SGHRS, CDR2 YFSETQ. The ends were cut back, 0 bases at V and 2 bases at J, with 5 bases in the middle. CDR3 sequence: CASSLDPNTEAFF. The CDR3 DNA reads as TGCGCCAGCAGCTTGGATCCTAACACTGAAGCTTTCTTT.

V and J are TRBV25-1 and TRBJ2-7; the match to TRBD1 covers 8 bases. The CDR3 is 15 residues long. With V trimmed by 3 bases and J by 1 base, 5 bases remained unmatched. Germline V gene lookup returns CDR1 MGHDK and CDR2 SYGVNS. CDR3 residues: CASSDDRGYSYEQYF. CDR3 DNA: TGTGCCAGCAGTGACGACAGGGGATATTCCTACGAGCAGTACTTC.

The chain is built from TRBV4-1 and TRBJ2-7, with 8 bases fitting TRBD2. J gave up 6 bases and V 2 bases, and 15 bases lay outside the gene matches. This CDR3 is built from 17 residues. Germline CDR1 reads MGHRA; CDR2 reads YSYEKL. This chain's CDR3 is CASSQLTPGLVSGEQYF. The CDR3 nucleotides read TGCGCCAGCAGCCAACTCACTCCGGGACTAGTCTCAGGCGAGCAGTACTTC.